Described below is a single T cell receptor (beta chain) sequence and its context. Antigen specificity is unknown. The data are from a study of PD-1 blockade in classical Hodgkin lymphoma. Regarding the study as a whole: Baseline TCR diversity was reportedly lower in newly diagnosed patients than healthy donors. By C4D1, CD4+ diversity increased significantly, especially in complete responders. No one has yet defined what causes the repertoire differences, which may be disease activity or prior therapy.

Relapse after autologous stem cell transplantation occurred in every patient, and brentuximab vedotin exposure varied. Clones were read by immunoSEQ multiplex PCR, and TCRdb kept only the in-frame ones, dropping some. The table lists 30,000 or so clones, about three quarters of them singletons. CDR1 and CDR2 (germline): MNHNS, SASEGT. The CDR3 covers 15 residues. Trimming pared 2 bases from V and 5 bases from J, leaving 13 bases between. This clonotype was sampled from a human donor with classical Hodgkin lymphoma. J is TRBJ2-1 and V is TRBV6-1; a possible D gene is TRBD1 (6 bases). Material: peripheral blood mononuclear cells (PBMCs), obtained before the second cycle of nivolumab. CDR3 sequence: CASSEFGQPHNEQFF. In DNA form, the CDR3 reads TGTGCCAGCAGTGAATTCGGACAGCCCCACAATGAGCAGTTCTTC.